This TCR beta chain emerged from a study of T cell responses to AZD1222 COVID-19 vaccine. Using immunoSEQ multiplex PCR, the repertoire was profiled, and TCRdb retains in-frame clones only, with some absent. This sample has around 99,000 clones, with more than 70% found just once. Details on this clone: The antigen is not known.

General study results and limits: There were mostly white British donors and more females than males, and clonal diversity was possibly underestimated. Seropositivity was recorded at baseline in only a handful of AZD1222 recipients.

Sequenced here: peripheral blood, sampled 28 days after the second AZD1222 dose. This receptor was identified in an adult who received the AZD1222 COVID-19 vaccine.

The chain's CDR3 is CASSLPRQRAGTDTQYF. The CDR3 nucleotides read TGTGCCAGCAGCTTACCGCGACAGCGGGCCGGCACAGATACGCAGTATTTT. The rearrangement links TRBV7-9 to TRBJ2-3; possibly TRBD2 for D (6 bases). This CDR3 has 17 residues. V lost 2 bases, J lost 1 base, and 16 bases lay in between. The germline gives CDR1 SEHNR, CDR2 FQNEAQ (reference sequence).